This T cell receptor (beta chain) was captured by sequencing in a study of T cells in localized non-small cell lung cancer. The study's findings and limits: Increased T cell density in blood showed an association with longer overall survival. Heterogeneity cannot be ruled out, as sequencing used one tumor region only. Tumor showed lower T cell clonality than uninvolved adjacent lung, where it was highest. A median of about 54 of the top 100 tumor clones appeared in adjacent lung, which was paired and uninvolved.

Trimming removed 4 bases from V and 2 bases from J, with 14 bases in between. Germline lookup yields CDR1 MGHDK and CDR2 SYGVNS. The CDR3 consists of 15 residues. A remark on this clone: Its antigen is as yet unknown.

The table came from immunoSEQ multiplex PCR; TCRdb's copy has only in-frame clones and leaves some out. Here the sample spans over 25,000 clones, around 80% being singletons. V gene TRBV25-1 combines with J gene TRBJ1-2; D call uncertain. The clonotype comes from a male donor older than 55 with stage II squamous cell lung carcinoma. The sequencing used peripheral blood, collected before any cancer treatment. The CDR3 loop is CASSAPGIVNYGYTF. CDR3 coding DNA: TGTGCCAGCAGTGCCCCCGGCATAGTCAACTATGGCTACACCTTC.